The 10 T cell receptor beta chains below come from one sample, sequenced in a study of T cell repertoires in cytomegalovirus infection (dated by TCRdb to about 2019). The treatment or condition tag for this specimen amounts to: in vitro stimulation with specific CMV peptide epitopes to enrich CMV-specific T cells. These receptors are not linked to any known antigen. Sequencing relied on an Illumina HiSeq 1500. The public reads were reanalyzed by TCRdb: fastp trimming at Q25, MiXCR alignment, in-frame beta chains only. Entries that share a CDR3 protein sequence are merged under the most common genes and DNA. Here the sample has over 250,000 distinct CDR3 sequences; 20% to 25% occur a single time. The top ten clonotypes cover roughly a fifth of the sample. Sequencing was performed on cultured PBMCs, taken from culture after CMV antigen stimulation. These receptors were collected from a human donor in good health (CMV status not recorded). Some clones in this sample may be carry-over from other donors' samples.

This chain joins TRBV19 and TRBJ2-1, with 8 bases identical to TRBD1. The CDR3 contains 17 residues. Germline CDR1 reads LNHDA; CDR2 reads SQIVND (reference sequence). V lost 6 bases and J lost 0; bases outside the gene matches: 10. CDR3 amino acids: CASSPPRQGSSYNEQFF. As DNA, the CDR3 is TGTGCCAGTAGCCCGCCCCGACAGGGGAGCTCCTACAATGAGCAGTTCTTC.

This clonotype came up a few times. The chain couples TRBV12-3 or TRBV12-4 to TRBJ2-1, with 8 bases fitting TRBD2. CDR3 length equals 16 residues. The V gene end was trimmed by 3 bases and the J gene end by 4 bases; junction bases not matched to a gene: 8. The CDR3 spells CASSFDGRAPYNEQFF. CDR3 bases: TGTGCCAGCAGTTTTGACGGGAGGGCCCCGTACAATGAGCAGTTCTTC.

This clonotype was seen a handful of times. CDR3 region: CASSQGSGLAKNIQYF. In DNA form, the CDR3 reads TGTGCCAGCAGCCAAGGTAGCGGATTAGCCAAAAACATTCAGTACTTC. This chain uses TRBV3-1 with TRBJ2-4; tentatively, D is TRBD2 (6 bases). The ends were cut back, 1 base at V and 0 bases at J, with 10 bases in the middle. This CDR3 contains 16 residues. Germline CDR1 and CDR2: LGHDT and YNNKEL (reference sequence). Together with reference TRBV3-1 and TRBJ2-4, the CDR3 gives the full variable domain: DTAVSQTPKYLVTQMGNDKSIKCEQNLGHDTMYWYKQDSKKFLKIMFSYNNKELIINETVPNRFSPKSPDKAHLNLHINSLELGDSAVYFCASSQGSGLAKNIQYFGAGTRLSVL.

The chain has TRBV7-9 and TRBJ1-1; TRBD1 matches at 7 bases. V lost 5 bases to trimming and J lost 1 base; unmatched junction nucleotides: 7. Germline V gives CDR1 SEHNR, CDR2 FQNEAQ (reference sequence). This CDR3 has 15 residues. The CDR3 here is CASSRTGTENTEAFF. The CDR3 DNA follows: TGTGCCAGCAGCCGGACCGGGACAGAGAACACTGAAGCTTTCTTT.

The J gene is TRBJ1-2, the V gene TRBV12-3 or TRBV12-4, with D perhaps TRBD1 (6 bases). The CDR3 spans 15 residues. Trimming left V 5 bases short and J 0 bases short, with 13 bases between. The CDR3, as DNA: TGTGCCAGCAGTCTCCTCAGGGGAGCTAACTATGGCTACACCTTC. This sequence encodes CASSLLRGANYGYTF.

The table lists this clonotype with many counts. The rearrangement links TRBV7-8 to TRBJ2-1; no clear D gene. CDR1 and CDR2 (germline): SGHVS, FQNEAQ. This CDR3 is 15 amino acids long. Trimming cost V 5 bases and J 5 bases, with 16 bases left between them. DNA of the CDR3: TGTGCCAGCAGCCCAACCGGGCCGATGGACAATGAGCAGTTCTTC. Protein product: CASSPTGPMDNEQFF.

This clonotype was seen a handful of times. This chain links TRBV7-2 with TRBJ2-1; the D gene could be TRBD1 or TRBD2 (5 bases each). Trimming removed 5 bases at V and 8 bases at J, with 19 bases between. The CDR3 spans 15 residues. Looked up from germline, CDR1 is SGHTA and CDR2 is FQGNSA. DNA of the CDR3: TGTGCCAGCAGCCCCCCCGATCCTAGAGGGGATGAGCAGTTCTTC. The encoded protein is CASSPPDPRGDEQFF.

V usage is TRBV7-6 and J usage is TRBJ2-5; the match to TRBD2 covers 7 bases. The J segment lost 5 bases and the V segment lost 1 base, leaving 7 bases of the junction unmatched. This CDR3 is built from 15 residues. Germline V CDR1 and CDR2: SGHVS, FNYEAQ. The CDR3 region has the DNA TGTGCCAGCAGCTTAGGTGCGGGAGTACGGGAGACCCAGTACTTC. Protein sequence: CASSLGAGVRETQYF. Based on the CDR3 plus reference TRBV7-6 and TRBJ2-5, the full variable domain is GAGVSQSPRYKVTKRGQDVALRCDPISGHVSLYWYRQALGQGPEFLTYFNYEAQQDKSGLPNDRFSAERPEGSISTLTIQRTEQRDSAMYRCASSLGAGVRETQYFGPGTRLLVL.

To note about this clonotype: One junction end disagrees with the germline gene, perhaps due to a read error. The chain carries TRBV7-6 and TRBJ2-1, with 9 bases that match TRBD2. Looked up from germline, CDR1 is SGHVS and CDR2 is FNYEAQ. This CDR3 is 13 amino acids long. Here the CDR3 reads CASSLGGTSTVCF. CDR3 nucleotide sequence: TGTGCCAGCAGCTTAGGTGGGACTAGCACCGTTTGTTTC.

V and J are TRBV7-9 and TRBJ1-3; D is unresolved. CDR1 is SEHNR and CDR2 is FQNEAQ in the germline V gene (reference sequence). Deletions cut 1 base from V and 0 bases from J, with 7 bases between. This CDR3 is built from 15 residues. Here the CDR3 reads CASSLDPGSGNTIYF. The CDR3 DNA sequence: TGTGCCAGCAGCTTAGACCCCGGCTCTGGAAACACCATATATTTT.